This TCR beta chain comes out of a study of T cells in Graves' hyperthyroidism and ophthalmopathy (dated by TCRdb to the late 2010s). Background on the whole study: Peripheral blood was collected at initial diagnosis, before any treatment. To identify TCR V-J signatures that set the groups apart, the researchers used a discovery cohort of 100 patients, made up of about 44 with Graves' ophthalmopathy and some 58 with stable Graves' hyperthyroidism. Prospective prediction of ophthalmopathy was tested in an independent validation cohort consisting of 18 hyperthyroidism patients and 15 or so patients who later progressed to ophthalmopathy. The roughly 91 discovery patients were randomly split 7:3 into training and test sets. In addition, the study compared T-cell repertoires in thyroid tissue and in blood from several Graves' hyperthyroidism patients. After blood sampling, hyperthyroidism patients were treated with methimazole at a starting dose of 30 mg daily, and ophthalmopathy patients were treated with high-dose intravenous methylprednisolone. The paper describes TCR Vbeta CDR3 sequencing of about 140 peripheral blood samples, made up of about 40 ophthalmopathy patients, roughly 80 hyperthyroidism patients and around 17 progressor patients. Results and caveats for the whole study, not just this receptor: Blood samples also contained most of the expanded thyroid clonotypes (frequency above 0.001), which suggests that blood repertoires may reflect thyroid immune responses. In validation, the model predicted progression to ophthalmopathy a median of around six months before onset, with roughly 70% sensitivity and just under 75% specificity. Sample size was not statistically predetermined, and investigators were not blinded to group allocation. A 13 V-J signature model separated ophthalmopathy from stable hyperthyroidism, with over 85% sensitivity and 81.08% specificity in cross-validation and 80%/75% in testing.

Hyperthyroidism patients were aged 18 to 65 years and newly diagnosed, with disease duration of less than 2 months. Exclusion was applied to patients with uncontrolled infections, other autoimmune diseases, pregnancy or lactation. Diagnoses relied on clinical symptoms, serum thyroxine and TRAb, thyroid ultrasound and orbital computed tomography. For progressor patients, blood was drawn at the first diagnosis of hyperthyroidism, before any ophthalmopathy symptoms had appeared. PBMCs were isolated from 7.5 to 10 ml of fresh peripheral blood by Ficoll-Paque density gradient centrifugation. Progressor patients were defined as those initially diagnosed with Graves' hyperthyroidism in whom ophthalmopathy developed during follow-up. Trizol reagent was used to extract total RNA, and RNA quality was then checked on an Agilent 2100 Bioanalyzer. Amplification of TCR beta CDR3 regions was carried out from RNA transcripts. For the first round of RT-PCR on the TCR CDR3, the HTBI primer set was used together with the Qiagen OneStep RT-PCR kit. The libraries were constructed in a second round of multiplex PCR and then size-selected and purified. The libraries were sequenced on an Illumina HiSeq2000 using paired-end 100 bp reads. As for the original processing: Raw data were processed with SOAPnuke, discarding reads with adapters, uncalled bases, mean Phred below 15, or no exact constant-primer or identifier match. High-quality paired reads were merged using COPE v1.2.5, and each unique nucleotide sequence was defined as a clonotype. MiTCR v1.1 was used to align the clonotypes against IMGT TRBV, TRBD and TRBJ reference segments. The analysis included only V-J combinations with a frequency above 0.0001, which together covered around 99% of the repertoires. The TCS score was defined as the ratio of F50 (clonal expansion) to E x V (chaos), calculated using BLOSUM62-based TCRdist between CDR3 peptides within each V-J. Welch's t-statistics and random forest reduced roughly 500 V-J features to about 13, which were used in a naive Bayes classifier (R e1071). TCRdb reworked the public reads: Q25 trimming with fastp, MiXCR clone assembly, productive beta chains retained. Each entry merges the rows of one CDR3 protein and shows their most common DNA and genes. The V and J calls shown here were made by TCRdb, not taken from the authors' results. In this sample the table shows hundreds of thousands of distinct CDR3 sequences, around 14% of which occur a single time. Of the sample, 4.5% to 6% is held by the ten largest clones.

This clonotype showed up many times. What this receptor recognizes is not known. Base qualities are not recorded, but no much larger clone differs from it by a single base. The CDR3 starts with the cysteine, ends with the phenylalanine, and has 13 residues. The retained sequence is limited to the CDR3, 39 bases, with the frame set at the first base. In the germline V gene, CDR1 corresponds to SGDLS and CDR2 to YYNGEE. A distance of 8 bases separates the germline ends of V and J, which lose 5 bases and 0 bases respectively. The sample taken for sequencing was blood. The source of this sequence is a woman between 25 and 40 years old with Graves' hyperthyroidism that later progressed to Graves' ophthalmopathy. The receptor chain draws on TRBV9 and TRBJ1-1; there is no confident call for the D gene. The nucleotides are TGTGCCAGCAGTCCGCAGGTGAACACTGAAGCTTTCTTT. The encoded protein is CASSPQVNTEAFF.